This T cell receptor (beta chain) was obtained from a study of T cell repertoires in cytomegalovirus infection. Study details: Signatures in public TCR beta sequences pointed to both CMV infection and matching HLA type. Findings of the study overall: Using cumulative public TCR beta family frequency, the authors identified those who carried CMV together with the relevant HLA.

This clonotype showed up many times. Its antigen is undetermined. The V gene's germline CDR1 is SGHTA and CDR2 FQGTGA. The trim removed 0 bases at V and 3 bases at J, leaving 12 bases unmatched. This CDR3 is built from 18 residues. One entry per CDR3 protein results from TCRdb running MiXCR on the reads. This table has around 440,000 distinct CDR3 sequences, approximately 11% appearing once. The chain has TRBV7-3 and TRBJ1-1; 8 nucleotides align to TRBD1. The sequence was obtained from a human donor in good health (CMV status not recorded). Some clones in this sample may be carry-over from other donors' samples. The source material was PBMCs. The CDR3 protein is CASSLTPGGSRRDTEAFF. The DNA for the CDR3 is TGTGCCAGCAGCTTAACTCCAGGGGGCTCCCGAAGGGACACTGAAGCTTTCTTT.